Listed below are T cell receptor beta chains from one sample, sequenced in a study of low-dose radiotherapy and immunotherapy resistance in tumors. MiXCR was run by TCRdb on the reads, yielding one entry per CDR3 protein. The repertoire holds more than 50,000 distinct CDR3 sequences, around 27% seen once, with 5.5% to 6% in the top ten. The sample here was PBMCs, taken before treatment. All receptors derive from a male donor with prostate cancer. CDR3s include the opening cysteine and the closing phenylalanine or tryptophan. A D gene is named only where the DNA matches it firmly. For some rows the clone size is stated as once, few or many, or as a class when expanded; others skip it.

TRBV27	many	TRBD2	TRBJ2-5	TGTGCCAGCAGCCAAGGACTAGCGGCCCGAGAGACCCAGTACTTC	CASSQGLAARETQYF
TRBV20-1	many	TRBD1	TRBJ2-1	TGCAGTCCGGGACAGGATATCAATGAGCAGTTCTTC	CSPGQDINEQFF
TRBV3-1	NA	TRBD2	TRBJ2-3	TGTGCCAGCAGCCCCGGCGGAGCGGGGGGGAGCACAGATACGCAGTATTTT	CASSPGGAGGSTDTQYF
TRBV27	many	TRBD1	TRBJ1-5	TGTGCCAGCAGTTTATCAGGGGGCGCTAGTCAGCCCCAGCATTTT	CASSLSGGASQPQHF
TRBV19	NA	NA	TRBJ1-1	TGTGCCAGTAGTAGCACAGATGAAGCTTTCTTT	CASSSTDEAFF
TRBV7-6	NA	NA	TRBJ2-5	TGTGCCAGCAGCTTTTCACGGCAAGAGACCCAGTACTTC	CASSFSRQETQYF
TRBV27	few	NA	TRBJ2-7	TGTGCCAGCAGTCAAGAAACAGGGAGCTCCTACGAGCAGTACTTC	CASSQETGSSYEQYF
TRBV9	NA	NA	TRBJ1-2	TGTGCCAGCAGCGTAGGCTGGGGCGGCAATGGCTACACCTTC	CASSVGWGGNGYTF
TRBV27	few	NA	TRBJ2-1	TGTGCCAGCAGCATCAGGGGTTGGGGCAATGAGCAGTTCTTC	CASSIRGWGNEQFF
TRBV5-1	many	NA	TRBJ1-3	TGCGCCAGCAGCTTGTCGAGCTCTGGAAACACCATATATTTT	CASSLSSSGNTIYF
TRBV2	NA	NA	TRBJ2-2	TGTGCCAGCAGTGGGGAAGGGGGTCCCGGGGAGCTGTTTTTT	CASSGEGGPGELFF
TRBV10-3	many	TRBD1	TRBJ2-5	TGTGCCATCACTGACTCACCGGGACAGCAAGAGACCCAGTACTTC	CAITDSPGQQETQYF
TRBV2	many	NA	TRBJ1-1	TGTGCCAGCAGTGCCTACGGACAGTTGAACACTGAAGCTTTCTTT	CASSAYGQLNTEAFF
TRBV15	many	NA	TRBJ1-5	TGTGCCACCAGGTTTAGCCTGATGAATCAGCCCCAGCATTTT	CATRFSLMNQPQHF
TRBV25-1	many	NA	TRBJ2-7	TGTGCCAGCAGTGCCCAGGGCTACGAGCAGTACTTC	CASSAQGYEQYF
TRBV11-2	NA	NA	TRBJ2-7	TGTGCCAGCAGCTTATCTACGGGACTCCTTTCCTACGAGCAGTACTTC	CASSLSTGLLSYEQYF
TRBV28	NA	NA	TRBJ2-3	TGTGCCAGCAGTTTACTTTCTCCTACGCAGTATTTT	CASSLLSPTQYF
TRBV6-1	NA	NA	TRBJ2-2	NA	CASSQRPNTGELFFF
TRBV28	NA	TRBD1	TRBJ2-7	TGTGCCAGCACCCTAGGTACAGGGGGCGCGAGTGAGCAGTACTTC	CASTLGTGGASEQYF
TRBV30	many	NA	TRBJ2-5	TGTGCCTGGAGTCCGACGATTCAAGAGACCCAGTACTTC	CAWSPTIQETQYF
TRBV6-6	once	TRBD1	TRBJ2-7	TGTGCCAGCAGAAGGGACAGCGGTAGCTACGAGCAGTACTTC	CASRRDSGSYEQYF
TRBV24-1	NA	TRBD1	TRBJ2-1	TGTGCCACCAGTGATTTGGGAGGACAGGGCACCGATGAGCAGTTCTTC	CATSDLGGQGTDEQFF
TRBV6-2/TRBV6-3	NA	TRBD2	TRBJ2-7	TGTGCCAGCAGCGAAGGGACTAGCGGGAAGTACGAGCAGTACTTC	CASSEGTSGKYEQYF
TRBV19	few	TRBD1	TRBJ2-1	TGTGCCAGTAGTATCAGAAGACCGGGACAGAGATACAATGAGCAGTTCTTC	CASSIRRPGQRYNEQFF
TRBV7-6	many	TRBD2	TRBJ2-4	TGTGCCAGCAGTCCCTTGAGGACGGGGGGAAACATTCAGTACTTC	CASSPLRTGGNIQYF
TRBV10-3	NA	NA	TRBJ2-7	TGTGCCACCGGGCGCGACGCCTACGAGCAGTACTTC	CATGRDAYEQYF
TRBV7-3	many	TRBD1	TRBJ1-6	TGTGCCAGCAGCTGGACAGGGACGGGTAATTCACCCCTCCACTTT	CASSWTGTGNSPLHF
TRBV27	NA	NA	TRBJ1-5	TGTGCCAGCAGTTTATCCCGCGGCCTCGGACAGCATTTT	CASSLSRGLGQHF
TRBV6-2/TRBV6-3	many	NA	TRBJ1-1	TGTGCCAGCAGTCCTCAGATAGAAACTGAAGCTTTCTTT	CASSPQIETEAFF
TRBV28	NA	TRBD2	TRBJ2-1	TGTGCCAGCAGTCCGCCGTTGCGGGGGGGCCAAAATGAGCAGTTCTTC	CASSPPLRGGQNEQFF
TRBV5-1	NA	TRBD1	TRBJ2-7	TGCGCCAGCAGCCCGGACAGGATACACGAGCAGTACTTC	CASSPDRIHEQYF
TRBV30	many	TRBD1	TRBJ2-3	TGTGCCTGGAGCGGAATCGGAAACCCACCACAACCCCAATTTGGCACAGGGGGTTCAGATACGCAGTATTTT	CAWSGIGNPPQPQFGTGGSDTQYF
TRBV11-3	many	NA	TRBJ2-3	TGTGCCAGCAGCTCCAAAACGAGGGGGGGCCAGTATTTT	CASSSKTRGGQYF
TRBV27	many	NA	TRBJ2-1	TGTGCCAGCCTCCGGATGAGAGGGGGGGCAAACAATGAGCAGTTCTTC	CASLRMRGGANNEQFF
TRBV19	few	NA	TRBJ1-6	TGTGCCAGTAGTATAGGAAGGATTTCACCCCTCCACTTT	CASSIGRISPLHF
TRBV13	once	TRBD1	TRBJ2-2	TGTGCCAGCAGTCTGACAGGGGGGAACACCGGGGAGCTGTTTTTT	CASSLTGGNTGELFF
TRBV20-1	many	NA	TRBJ2-1	TGCAGTGCTAGAGTGCCCGCCTACAATGAGCAGTTCTTC	CSARVPAYNEQFF
TRBV18	NA	TRBD1	TRBJ2-3	TGTGCCAGCTCACCACCGGACAGGGTTAGCACAGATACGCAGTATTTT	CASSPPDRVSTDTQYF
TRBV6-4	many	NA	TRBJ1-6	TGTGCCAGCAGTGACTCTTGGGGGAGTTCACCCCTCCACTTT	CASSDSWGSSPLHF
TRBV4-1	many	TRBD2	TRBJ2-3	TGCGCCAGCAGCCAAGTGGAGACTAGCGCCACAGATACGCAGTATTTT	CASSQVETSATDTQYF
TRBV6-2/TRBV6-3	NA	TRBD2	TRBJ2-2	TGTGCCAGCCTCGCCAGGGAGGGGTACACCGGGGAGCTGTTTTTT	CASLAREGYTGELFF
TRBV7-9	many	TRBD2	TRBJ2-1	TGTGCCAGCAGCTTCGGACTAGTGCAGGATGAGCAGTTCTTC	CASSFGLVQDEQFF
TRBV5-5	NA	TRBD2	TRBJ2-1	TGTGCCAGCAGCTTGGTGCGTCCGGGGGGGCCTGGGGAGCAGTTCTTC	CASSLVRPGGPGEQFF
TRBV19	many	NA	TRBJ2-3	TGTGCCAGTAGTATAGCTGATGGGGGAGGAGATACGCAGTATTTT	CASSIADGGGDTQYF
TRBV20-1	NA	NA	TRBJ2-1	TGCAGTGCTAGGCAGGACCCCAATGAGCAGTTCTTC	CSARQDPNEQFF
TRBV27	few	TRBD1	TRBJ2-7	TGTGCCAGCAGTTTATCCGGGGGACAGGGGATAGGTCGCGAGCAGTACTTC	CASSLSGGQGIGREQYF
TRBV11-2	many	TRBD1	TRBJ2-2	TGTGCCAGCAGCCTGGGACAGACGGAAACCGGGGAGCTGTTTTTT	CASSLGQTETGELFF